The 22 T cell receptor beta chains below were found in one sample sequenced in a study of blood T cells in healthy people across ages. A J-beta primer mix and a sample-barcoded 5' primer were used in a second PCR of about 7 to 12 cycles. TCRdb ran MiXCR on the 5' RACE reads and lists one entry per CDR3 protein. The profile shows 750,000 to 950,000 distinct CDR3 sequences, 29% of them singletons. In addition, the sample was reused for a study of T cells of mothers and their children.

The sample comprised blood. All receptors come from a woman aged 40 to 55 in good health.

This clonotype was recorded a few times. Just one base apart from a much larger clone, this may be a read error. The V call is TRBV12-3 or TRBV12-4, the J call TRBJ1-5, with D possibly matching TRBD1 (5 bases). Trimming removed 10 bases from V and 0 bases from J, with 10 bases in between. This CDR3 has 13 residues. The CDR3 reads CAIGAVSNQPQHF. The CDR3 bases are TGTGCCATCGGGGCAGTTAGCAATCAGCCCCAGCATTTT.

As to this clonotype: This clone may be a read error of a much larger clone one base away. The chain links TRBV6-6 to TRBJ2-5; D may be TRBD1 or TRBD2 (5 bases each). Germline V gene sequence: CDR1 MNHNY, CDR2 SVGAGI (reference sequence). The CDR3 extends over 14 amino acids. V was clipped by 8 bases and J by 5 bases, with 18 bases between them. Here the CDR3 reads CASSKRDGRETQYF. In DNA, the CDR3 is TGTGCCAGCTCAAAAAGGGACGGCCGGGAGACCCAGTACTTC.

This clonotype occurred many times. The DNA for the CDR3 is TGTGCCAGCAGTTTATGGGACCAGAGCTCCTACGAGCAGTACTTC. Translating it yields CASSLWDQSSYEQYF. The V call is TRBV28, the J call TRBJ2-7; unclear D gene. Deletions cut 0 bases from V and 0 bases from J, with 9 bases between. The CDR3 is made up of 15 amino acids. Germline CDR1 reads MDHEN; CDR2 reads SYDVKM.

This clonotype was detected many times. This chain connects TRBV27 to TRBJ2-7; D is perhaps TRBD1 (5 bases). Germline V gene lookup returns CDR1 MNHEY and CDR2 SMNVEV (reference sequence). V lost 4 bases, J lost 1 base, and 11 bases lay in between. This CDR3 has 14 amino acids. In DNA form, the CDR3 reads TGTGCCAGCAGTTACCAGGGTAGTTCCTACGAGCAGTACTTC. This encodes CASSYQGSSYEQYF.

The chain couples TRBV2 to TRBJ1-4, with a weak D call TRBD1 (5 bases). The V gene lost 6 bases and the J gene lost 8 bases, with 22 bases spanning the gap. Germline V gene sequence: CDR1 SNHLY, CDR2 FYNNEI. The CDR3 covers 16 residues. The CDR3 nucleotides are TGTGCCAGCAGGCGGCCTGCAGGGCCGGATGGAGAAAAACTGTTTTTT. This codes for CASRRPAGPDGEKLFF.

This chain uses TRBV4-1 with TRBJ1-1, with D perhaps TRBD1 (5 bases). Germline V gene data show CDR1 as MGHRA and CDR2 as YSYEKL. The ends were cut back, 3 bases at V and 0 bases at J, with 11 bases in the middle. The CDR3 has 15 amino acids. The CDR3 is CASSQWGGMNTEAFF. The DNA of the CDR3 is TGCGCCAGCAGCCAGTGGGGGGGGATGAACACTGAAGCTTTCTTT.

Ten or more counts support this clonotype. This may arise from a read error, as a much more abundant clone is one base away. The gene calls are TRBV7-6 and TRBJ1-2, with D perhaps TRBD1 (6 bases). This CDR3 comprises 13 residues. V lost 4 bases, J lost 6 bases, and 12 bases lay in between. The germline CDR1 and CDR2 sequences are SGHVS and FNYEAQ. The CDR3, as DNA: TGTGCCAGCAGCTACCGGACAGTCGATGGCTACACCTTC. As protein: CASSYRTVDGYTF.

This clonotype occurred many times. This chain links TRBV7-2 with TRBJ2-1; D tentatively reads TRBD1 or TRBD2 (5 bases each). Looked up from germline, CDR1 is SGHTA and CDR2 is FQGNSA. The V gene lost 1 base and the J gene lost 2 bases, with 9 bases spanning the gap. This CDR3 has 15 residues. The CDR3 region is CASSLDLGAYNEQFF. The DNA of the CDR3 is TGTGCCAGCAGCTTAGACTTGGGGGCCTACAATGAGCAGTTCTTC.

This clonotype was recorded many times. CDR3 in DNA: TGCGCCAGCAGCCCCAGAGGTGCAGGGCGCTACGAGCAGTACTTC. This sequence encodes CASSPRGAGRYEQYF. The chain is built from TRBV4-3 and TRBJ2-7; D is possibly TRBD1 (5 bases). V dropped 4 bases and J dropped 3 bases, with 16 bases sitting between them. The CDR3 sequence is 15 residues long. Germline assignment: CDR1 LGHNA and CDR2 YSLEER.

A note on this clonotype: One base away lies a much larger clone, so this may be a sequencing read error. The chain couples TRBV7-2 to TRBJ2-1; D possibly matches TRBD1 or TRBD2 (6 bases each). The assigned J gene may be wrong: the sequence end matches TRBJ2-7 better. This CDR3 comprises 18 residues. Germline assignment: CDR1 SGHTA and CDR2 FQGNSA. In DNA, the CDR3 is TGTGCCACGACACCACTCCGGGGGCCCGCTAGCTCCTACAATGAGCAGTACTTC. Its protein is CATTPLRGPASSYNEQYF.

The rearrangement joins TRBV6-1 to TRBJ2-2, with D perhaps matching TRBD1 (5 bases). This CDR3 is 13 amino acids long. The ends were cut back, 7 bases at V and 6 bases at J, with 12 bases in the middle. Germline V gives CDR1 MNHNS, CDR2 SASEGT. CDR3 nucleotides: TGTGCCAGCAAAGTCTGGGGCGCCGGGGAGCTGTTTTTT. It yields the protein CASKVWGAGELFF.

In its sample, this clonotype was seen once. The chain carries TRBV27 and TRBJ1-6; TRBD1 is a possible D gene (5 bases). The germline V gene has CDR1 MNHEY and CDR2 SMNVEV (reference sequence). Trimming stripped 7 bases from V and 9 bases from J, with 16 bases between. This CDR3 contains 14 residues. The CDR3 DNA reads as TGTGCCAGCACCCCGACCGCTACAGGTTCACCCCTCCACTTT. It is translated as CASTPTATGSPLHF.

V is TRBV11-3 and J is TRBJ2-1, with 7 bases aligning to TRBD1. The V segment lost 3 bases and the J segment 8 bases; nucleotides outside the gene matches: 10. The CDR3 is 15 amino acids. From germline, CDR1 is SGHNT and CDR2 YENEEA. The CDR3 nucleotides are TGTGCCAGCAGCTTGGGGCCGACAGGGTGGGATGAGCAGTTCTTC. This encodes CASSLGPTGWDEQFF.

CDR3 sequence: CASSYGTSGGRTPDTQYF. As DNA, the CDR3 is TGCGCCAGCAGCTACGGGACTAGCGGGGGTCGAACGCCAGATACGCAGTATTTT. The chain has TRBV5-1 and TRBJ2-3, with 14 positions matching TRBD2. V shed 3 bases and J 4 bases; nucleotides not matched to a gene: 10. Germline V gene lookup returns CDR1 SGHRS and CDR2 YFSETQ. This CDR3 region has 18 residues.

In this sample, this clonotype turned up a few times. This chain joins TRBV29-1 and TRBJ1-4; D gene ambiguous. Germline-derived CDR1 and CDR2 are SQVTM and ANQGSEA. Trimming took 4 bases from V and 0 from J, leaving 6 bases between them. CDR3 length: 13 residues. The CDR3: CSVGSATNEKLFF. The CDR3 bases are TGCAGCGTTGGGAGTGCAACTAATGAAAAACTGTTTTTT. The full variable domain, completed using reference TRBV29-1 and TRBJ1-4, is SAVISQKPSRDICQRGTSLTIQCQVDSQVTMMFWYRQQPGQSLTLIATANQGSEATYESGFVIDKFPISRPNLTFSTLTVSNMSPEDSSIYLCSVGSATNEKLFFGSGTQLSVL.

This clonotype was picked up many times. V and J are TRBV20-1 and TRBJ2-3; D is ambiguous. The CDR3 covers 15 residues. With 1 base removed from V and 4 bases from J, the gap between germline ends came to 15 bases. Germline V gives CDR1 DFQATT, CDR2 SNEGSKA (reference sequence). For the CDR3, the DNA is TGCAGTGCTAGAGCGGTTTCGAGAGACCCAGATACGCAGTATTTT. Protein product: CSARAVSRDPDTQYF.

The CDR3 region is CASSEGGRRAYEQYF. The CDR3 DNA reads as TGTGCCAGCAGTGAGGGTGGCAGGCGGGCCTACGAGCAGTACTTC. The J gene is TRBJ2-7, the V gene TRBV2; D perhaps matches TRBD2 (5 bases). V gave up 3 bases and J gave up 2 bases, with 14 bases separating them. There are 15 residues in the CDR3. The germline gives CDR1 SNHLY, CDR2 FYNNEI.

This clonotype showed up many times. The chain uses TRBV7-9 and TRBJ2-7; TRBD2 matches at 14 bases. The ends lost 8 bases at V and 5 bases at J; junction bases unmatched: 8. The CDR3 length is 15 residues. Germline-derived CDR1 and CDR2 are SEHNR and FQNEAQ (reference sequence). The CDR3 is CASVLGTSGGDEQYF. CDR3 in DNA: TGTGCCAGCGTGCTCGGGACTAGCGGGGGAGACGAGCAGTACTTC.

This clonotype was detected only a few times. The V call is TRBV12-3 or TRBV12-4, the J call TRBJ2-3, with 7 bases fitting TRBD2. V gave up 4 bases and J gave up 5 bases; unmatched junction bases: 12. The CDR3 has 16 amino acids. CDR3 amino acids: CASSSPEAGVIDTQYF. DNA for the CDR3: TGTGCCAGCAGTTCCCCCGAGGCGGGGGTCATAGATACGCAGTATTTT.

This clonotype showed up just a few times. The rearrangement joins TRBV7-2 to TRBJ2-5; D assignment may be TRBD1 or TRBD2 (6 bases each). Per the germline V gene, CDR1 is SGHTA and CDR2 is FQGNSA. This CDR3 contains 16 residues. The V gene lost 0 bases and the J gene lost 9 bases, with 20 bases spanning the gap. In DNA form, the CDR3 reads TGTGCCAGCAGCTTAGCCGGGGGCCGCCCCAAGAGTGCCCAGTACTTC. Amino acid sequence: CASSLAGGRPKSAQYF.

The J gene is TRBJ1-2, the V gene TRBV28; D ambiguous. Germline V CDR1 and CDR2: MDHEN, SYDVKM. V was trimmed by 5 bases and J by 4 bases, leaving 14 bases between them. CDR3 length equals 14 residues. CDR3 residues: CASSPSGPGYGYTF. CDR3 sequence (DNA): TGTGCCAGCAGTCCCAGTGGCCCCGGCTATGGCTACACCTTC.

A few counts support this clonotype. The V call is TRBV4-1, the J call TRBJ2-3, with TRBD2 matching over 7 bases. Losses at the gene ends were 2 bases for V and 0 bases for J; bases not matched to a gene: 5. Germline V gene sequence: CDR1 MGHRA, CDR2 YSYEKL. This CDR3 comprises 16 residues. CDR3 in DNA: TGCGCCAGCAGCCAACTTAGCGGGCCTAGCACAGATACGCAGTATTTT. Protein sequence: CASSQLSGPSTDTQYF.